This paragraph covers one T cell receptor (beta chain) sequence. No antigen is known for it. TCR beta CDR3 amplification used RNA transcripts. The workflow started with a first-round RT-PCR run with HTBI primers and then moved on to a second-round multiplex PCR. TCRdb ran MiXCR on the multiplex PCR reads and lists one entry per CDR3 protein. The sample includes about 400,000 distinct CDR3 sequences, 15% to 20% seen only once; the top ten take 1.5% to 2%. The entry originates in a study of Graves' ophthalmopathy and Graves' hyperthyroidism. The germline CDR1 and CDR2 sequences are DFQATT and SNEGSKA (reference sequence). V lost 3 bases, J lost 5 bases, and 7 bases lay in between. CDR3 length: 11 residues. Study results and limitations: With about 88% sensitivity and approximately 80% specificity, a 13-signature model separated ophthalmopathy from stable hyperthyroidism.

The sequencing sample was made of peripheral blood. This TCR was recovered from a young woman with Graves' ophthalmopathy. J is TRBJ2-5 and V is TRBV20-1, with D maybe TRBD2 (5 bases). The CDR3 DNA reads TGCAGTGCTAGGGCGGGTGAGACCCAGTACTTC. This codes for CSARAGETQYF.